The clone carrying this T cell receptor (beta chain) was recorded at least ten times. The antigen remains unidentified. Sampling around 9.8 ml of fresh peripheral blood provided the PBMCs. The data were obtained in a study of Graves' ophthalmopathy and Graves' hyperthyroidism. Study details: Untreated patients at initial diagnosis provided peripheral blood.

For repertoire sequencing, the TCR beta CDR3 regions were amplified from RNA transcripts. HTBI primers primed a first-round RT-PCR, and a second-round multiplex PCR followed. A single record per CDR3 protein comes from TCRdb applying MiXCR to the multiplex PCR reads. Of roughly 400,000 distinct CDR3 sequences in the sample, around 19% are singletons; the top ten hold around 1.4%. The CDR3 is 16 residues long. The V end was cut by 5 bases, the J end by 3 bases, with 19 bases between. Study outcomes and limitations: Between ophthalmopathy and stable hyperthyroidism, a 13-signature model drew a separation with around 90% sensitivity and 75% to 82% specificity. Blood repertoires reportedly contained most expanded thyroid clonotypes above 0.001 frequency.

Sequences were obtained from peripheral blood. This sequence was found in a young woman with Graves' ophthalmopathy. The chain recombines TRBV12-3 or TRBV12-4 with TRBJ1-2, with D possibly being TRBD1 (6 bases). As DNA, the CDR3 is TGTGCCAGCAGTGCCTGGGCGGGGGCTGCTTACTATGGCTACACCTTC. This encodes CASSAWAGAAYYGYTF.